Following are 23 T cell receptor beta chains from one sample sequenced in a study of human T cells and chemical hapten exposure. The time point here: pre-sensitization, week 0. Treatment in this sample: therapeutic diphenylcyclopropenone sensitization with weekly scalp DPC. TCRdb re-called the RACE reads with MiXCR, one entry per CDR3 protein. The repertoire includes about 380,000 distinct CDR3 sequences, approximately 5.1% of them detected once, and about 2.5% sits in the top ten. The sequenced sample was whole blood, obtained in connection with sensitization to the hapten diphenylcyclopropenone (DPC). These TCRs come from a woman aged 45-65 years with alopecia areata. Some clones in this sample may be carry-over from other donors' samples.

This clonotype was recorded at least ten times. V usage is TRBV6-2 or TRBV6-3 and J usage is TRBJ2-1, with unresolved D. CDR3 length equals 12 residues. Germline CDR1 and CDR2: MNHEY and SVGEGT. Between the trimmed V and J ends, which lost 7 bases and 6 bases, there was a span of 10 bases. The chain's CDR3 is CASTNSGNEQFF. Written as DNA, the CDR3 is TGTGCCAGCACCAATTCGGGCAATGAGCAGTTCTTC.

This clonotype was recorded many times. The chain has TRBV3-1 and TRBJ1-2, with 8 nucleotides matching TRBD1. Trimming cost V 4 bases and J 4 bases; bases outside gene matches: 8. This CDR3 has 15 residues. From germline, CDR1 is LGHDT and CDR2 YNNKEL (reference sequence). CDR3 nucleotide sequence: TGTGCCAGCAGCCGCGCAGGGGGCGTAAGCTATGGCTACACCTTC. The encoded protein is CASSRAGGVSYGYTF.

This clonotype was detected only a few times. The chain recombines TRBV5-6 with TRBJ2-7, with D perhaps matching TRBD1 (5 bases). In germline, CDR1 is SGHDT, CDR2 YYEEEE. V lost 2 bases, J lost 4 bases, and 13 bases lay in between. There are 14 residues in the CDR3. In nucleotides, the CDR3 is TGTGCCAGCAGCTTCAGGGTAAAGTCATACGAGCAGTACTTC. It translates to CASSFRVKSYEQYF.

This clonotype has more than one count but fewer than ten. CDR3 sequence reads: CASSLSPSSSGNTIYF. CDR3 in DNA: TGTGCCAGCAGCTTATCGCCTTCTAGCTCTGGAAACACCATATATTTT. The rearrangement links TRBV7-2 to TRBJ1-3; D remains ambiguous. The CDR3 has 16 residues. V lost 2 bases and J 0 bases, leaving 11 bases between the germline ends. Germline V gives CDR1 SGHTA, CDR2 FQGNSA.

The chain couples TRBV5-6 to TRBJ1-6, with D possibly TRBD1 on 6 matching bases. Germline V gene sequence: CDR1 SGHDT, CDR2 YYEEEE. The CDR3 has 17 amino acids. V was clipped by 5 bases and J by 5 bases, with 20 bases between them. CDR3: CASRVQGGSSDNSPLHF. DNA of the CDR3: TGTGCCAGCAGAGTACAAGGGGGGTCGTCCGATAATTCACCCCTCCACTTT.

This clonotype has only a few counts. The chain uses TRBV7-2 and TRBJ2-7, with D perhaps matching TRBD1 (6 bases). Germline CDR1 SGHTA, CDR2 FQGNSA. V lost 2 bases and J 6 bases, leaving 8 bases between the germline ends. The CDR3 is 12 amino acids. The CDR3 here is CASSLQGPEQYF. In DNA, the CDR3 is TGTGCCAGCAGCTTACAGGGGCCCGAGCAGTACTTC.

This clonotype turned up a few times. The chain uses TRBV29-1 and TRBJ2-7; 8 positions agree with TRBD2. The CDR3 runs 13 residues. Trimming removed 6 bases from V and 4 bases from J; junction bases left unmatched: 8. From germline, CDR1 is SQVTM and CDR2 ANQGSEA. The CDR3 region has the DNA TGCAGCGTACCAGGGACTAGGGGTTACGAGCAGTACTTC. This gives the protein CSVPGTRGYEQYF.

This clonotype was seen more than once but under ten times. The chain recombines TRBV5-5 with TRBJ1-1; D might be TRBD1 (6 bases). CDR1 SGHKS and CDR2 YYEKEE come from the germline V gene (reference sequence). The CDR3 sequence is 15 residues long. V dropped 6 bases and J dropped 5 bases, with 20 bases sitting between them. The CDR3 coding sequence is TGTGCCAGCATCAGCTACGGGGGCGGAATAACTGAAGCTTTCTTT. Protein: CASISYGGGITEAFF.

This clonotype came up many times. The rearrangement joins TRBV28 to TRBJ2-4, with TRBD2 as a possible D gene (6 bases). This CDR3 comprises 15 residues. V lost 3 bases and J lost 3, with 12 bases in between. Germline loops: CDR1 MDHEN, CDR2 SYDVKM. In DNA, the CDR3 is TGTGCCAGCAGTTTTTGGCGGGACGACAAAAACATTCAGTACTTC. It codes for CASSFWRDDKNIQYF.

The chain employs TRBV6-2 or TRBV6-3 and TRBJ2-3; D not resolved. Trimming took off 10 bases at V and 4 bases at J, with 15 bases between the two ends. Germline values: CDR1 MNHEY, CDR2 SVGEGT. This CDR3 is 13 amino acids long. The CDR3 DNA is TGTGCCACTACTCCAAGGTGGGCAGATACGCAGTATTTT. This gives the protein CATTPRWADTQYF.

This clonotype came up many times. The genes are TRBV18 and TRBJ1-1, with no clear D. The germline V gene encodes CDR1 KGHSH and CDR2 LQKENI. The CDR3 extends over 15 amino acids. The ends were cut back, 4 bases at V and 3 bases at J, with 15 bases in the middle. The CDR3 loop is CASSLIGNGDTEAFF. The CDR3 nucleotides read TGTGCCAGCTCACTAATTGGTAACGGGGACACTGAAGCTTTCTTT.

This clonotype was recorded at least ten times. The chain recombines TRBV4-1 with TRBJ2-4, with D unclear. V was trimmed by 3 bases and J by 1 base, leaving 13 bases between them. This CDR3 has 16 residues. Looked up from germline, CDR1 is MGHRA and CDR2 is YSYEKL. DNA of the CDR3: TGCGCCAGCAGCCACGACCATTTTGAGGCCAAAAACATTCAGTACTTC. This translates into CASSHDHFEAKNIQYF.

This clonotype turned up a few times. The rearrangement joins TRBV27 to TRBJ1-5, with D possibly being TRBD1 (6 bases). This CDR3 is built from 16 residues. The V gene lost 2 bases and the J gene lost 3 bases, with 14 bases spanning the gap. In germline, CDR1 is MNHEY, CDR2 SMNVEV (reference sequence). CDR3 sequence reads: CASSLVGGAVNQPQHF. The CDR3 region has the DNA TGTGCCAGCAGTTTAGTGGGGGGCGCAGTCAATCAGCCCCAGCATTTT.

This clonotype was counted at least ten times. The V call is TRBV12-3 or TRBV12-4, the J call TRBJ1-1, with unresolved D. The CDR3 contains 13 residues. V was clipped by 5 bases and J by 3 bases, with 10 bases between them. The DNA of the CDR3 is TGTGCCAGCAGTAGACTCCGGGACACTGAAGCTTTCTTT. The encoded protein is CASSRLRDTEAFF.

This clonotype was detected many times. CDR3 residues: CASSQGRGGTNEKLFF. The CDR3 nucleotides are TGTGCCAGCAGCCAAGGCAGGGGAGGAACTAATGAAAAACTGTTTTTT. The V call is TRBV4-2, the J call TRBJ1-4; weak D call: TRBD1 (6 bases). Germline lookup yields CDR1 LGHNA and CDR2 YNFKEQ. The length of the CDR3 is 16 residues. Trimming took 1 base from V and 1 from J, leaving 10 bases between them.

There are many counts of this clonotype. The rearrangement joins TRBV6-1 to TRBJ2-7, with 10 bases matching TRBD1. The V gene end was trimmed by 4 bases and the J gene end by 2 bases; junction bases not matched to a gene: 11. The germline V gene encodes CDR1 MNHNS and CDR2 SASEGT. This CDR3 contains 17 residues. The CDR3 sequence is CASSVLPRDRGAYEQYF. The CDR3 nucleotides read TGTGCCAGCAGTGTCTTGCCCCGGGACAGGGGTGCCTACGAGCAGTACTTC.

This clonotype was counted at least ten times. This chain joins TRBV6-6 and TRBJ2-3; D remains unclear. The CDR3 runs to 13 residues. Germline V lookup: CDR1 MNHNY, CDR2 SVGAGI (reference sequence). The V and J ends lost 0 bases and 6 bases respectively, with 7 bases between them. The CDR3 spells CASSYSKADTQYF. In nucleotides, the CDR3 is TGTGCCAGCAGTTACTCGAAAGCGGATACGCAGTATTTT.

This clonotype has at least ten counts. The rearrangement uses TRBV3-1 and TRBJ2-1, with unresolved D. CDR1 and CDR2 (germline): LGHDT, YNNKEL (reference sequence). The ends were cut back, 0 bases at V and 14 bases at J, with 11 bases in the middle. The length of the CDR3 is 12 residues. This chain's CDR3 is CASSQDAPSKFF. The CDR3 DNA is TGTGCCAGCAGCCAAGATGCCCCGAGCAAGTTCTTC.

This clonotype was observed many times. The chain recombines TRBV5-4 with TRBJ2-3, with D unresolved. The germline CDR1 and CDR2 sequences are SGHNT and YYREEE (reference sequence). This CDR3 is 14 amino acids long. The V and J ends lost 0 bases and 1 base respectively, with 6 bases between them. CDR3 residues: CASSLGTRTDTQYF. CDR3 DNA sequence: TGTGCCAGCAGCTTGGGTACCCGCACAGATACGCAGTATTTT.

Here the CDR3 DNA reads TGTGCCAGTGGACAGCAAGAGACCCAGTACTTC. Protein product: CASGQQETQYF. The chain joins TRBV6-2 or TRBV6-3 to TRBJ2-5, with D tentatively TRBD1 (6 bases). Germline V gene sequence: CDR1 MNHEY, CDR2 SVGEGT. V was clipped by 9 bases and J by 2 bases, with 7 bases between them. The CDR3 loop spans 11 amino acids.

This clonotype has more than one count but fewer than ten. The rearrangement links TRBV29-1 to TRBJ1-2; D is undetermined. V lost 6 bases and J 3 bases, leaving 17 bases between the germline ends. This CDR3 contains 14 residues. The germline gives CDR1 SQVTM, CDR2 ANQGSEA. The CDR3 nucleotides read TGCAGCGTATCCCAGACCCGGCGGGACTATGGCTACACCTTC. Residues: CSVSQTRRDYGYTF.

This clonotype was seen a handful of times. V gene TRBV11-2 combines with J gene TRBJ2-1, with 12 positions matching TRBD2. CDR3 size: 16 residues. With V trimmed by 5 bases and J by 12 bases, 14 bases remained unmatched. Germline assignment: CDR1 SGHAT and CDR2 FQNNGV. CDR3 sequence (DNA): TGTGCCAGCAGCGAAGCTCTAGCGGGGGGGCGGATGGGGCAGTTCTTC. Translation: CASSEALAGGRMGQFF.

The V gene is TRBV6-5, the J gene TRBJ1-2; no clear D. The CDR3 has 13 residues. V lost 0 bases, J lost 3 bases, and 5 bases lay in between. In germline, CDR1 is MNHEY, CDR2 SVGAGI. The CDR3 here is CASSYSGHYGYTF. DNA for the CDR3: TGTGCCAGCAGTTACTCCGGTCACTATGGCTACACCTTC.